What follows is one T cell receptor beta chain and its context. Its target is not known. Using immunoSEQ multiplex PCR, the repertoire was profiled, and TCRdb retains in-frame clones only, with some absent. The sample consists of 20,000 to 30,000 clones, 90% to 95% of them appearing once. This sample is part of a study of graft-versus-host responses after intestinal transplantation. Background on the study: Recipients were all induced with anti-thymocyte globulin, then given tacrolimus and steroids for around three years.

Study-level results: Marrow from the recipient contained GvH clones, some of which had appeared first in ileum or blood.

The V gene's germline CDR1 is SGDLS and CDR2 YYNGEE. The CDR3 covers 14 residues. V dropped 3 bases and J dropped 2; count of bases not matched to a gene: 3. The input for sequencing was PBMCs, taken just over 38 days after intestinal transplant. The rearrangement uses TRBV9 and TRBJ2-7; 9 bases match TRBD1. The sequence was obtained from a human patient who received an intestinal transplant, so some T cells may come from the graft donor. Here the CDR3 reads CASSDRDRAYEQYF. CDR3 coding DNA: TGTGCCAGCAGCGACCGGGACAGGGCCTACGAGCAGTACTTC.